This T cell receptor beta chain was observed in a study of T cell repertoires in cytomegalovirus infection. This clonotype showed up just once. What it binds is not known. TCRdb recomputed calls from the reads with MiXCR, one row per CDR3 protein. The sample includes roughly 230,000 distinct CDR3 sequences, 22% of them seen just once. Study results and limitations: HLA-C-restricted CMV clonotypes gave the most frequent clonotype in two of eight donors.

The sequencing sample was made of CD8+ T cells from PBMCs. The receptor's source is a human donor in good health (CMV status not recorded). Some clones in this sample may be carry-over from other donors' samples.

The CDR3 sequence is CASSTRDVNYGYTF. The CDR3 nucleotides read TGTGCCAGCAGTACAAGGGACGTTAACTATGGCTACACCTTC. The chain has TRBV2 and TRBJ1-2, with a weak D call TRBD1 (5 bases). Germline V CDR1 and CDR2: SNHLY, FYNNEI. The CDR3 contains 14 residues. V shed 5 bases and J shed 1 base, with 11 bases lying between them.